The present TCR beta chain was sequenced within a study of technical replicates of blood from a few donors. Method: immunoSEQ multiplex PCR; TCRdb's copy keeps in-frame clones and lacks some. The sample carries about 90,000 clones, 85% to 95% recorded once. Germline-derived CDR1 and CDR2 are SEHNR and FQNEAQ (reference sequence). V lost 5 bases and J 6 bases, leaving 20 bases between the germline ends. The CDR3 has 16 residues. Material for sequencing was T cells isolated from PBMCs. The receptor was isolated from a human donor in good health. This chain connects TRBV7-9 to TRBJ1-5, with D hard to call. CDR3 coding DNA: TGTGCCAGCAGCGCTCAAGGTAGTCTCACGGGTCAGCCCCAGCATTTT. It encodes CASSAQGSLTGQPQHF.